This TCR beta chain was sequenced during a study of Ad26.COV2.S vaccination and SARS-CoV-2 variants. Across the whole study: Once or twice, 56 days apart, Ad26.COV2.S was delivered intramuscularly.

This sample's treatment: 19 received Ad26.COV2.S at low or high dose, single or two shots; about 5 received placebo; per-sample allocation not given. All samples were drawn on day 63, counting from the first vaccine or placebo injection. In regard to this clone: Its target is unknown.

Study-level points and caveats: Spike-specific CD8+ and CD4+ T cell responses reportedly showed substantial breadth after vaccination.

The repertoire was sequenced with immunoSEQ multiplex PCR; TCRdb's copy has only in-frame clones and lacks some. The sample has 410,000 or so clones, 75% to 95% seen once. The sequencing used peripheral blood, collected in a trial of Ad26.COV2.S vaccine versus placebo. The receptor comes from a person between 18 and 65 years old who received the Ad26.COV2.S COVID-19 vaccine or a placebo.

CDR3 nucleotides: TGTGCCTGGAGCCTTCCCGGGACAGTTGATCAGCCCCAGCATTTT. Translated, it gives CAWSLPGTVDQPQHF. This chain uses TRBV30 with TRBJ1-5, with TRBD1 matching 7 bases. CDR1 is GTSNPN and CDR2 is SVGIG in the germline V gene (reference sequence). The CDR3 consists of 15 residues. After removal of 3 bases from V and 5 bases from J, the junction contained 10 bases not matched to a gene.